Below, 17 T cell receptor beta chains from the same sample are listed, as sequenced in a study of response to subunit inactivated influenza vaccine. TCRdb independently ran MiXCR on the RT-PCR reads; one entry per CDR3 protein. The top ten hold around 9.6% of the sample, which has under 750,000 distinct CDR3 sequences, around 11% seen once. The sample was PBMCs from blood, taken on the day of vaccination. These receptors were collected from a man aged 45-60 years who received an inactivated influenza vaccine.

This clonotype has only a few counts. The J gene is TRBJ2-3, the V gene TRBV11-2; the D call may be TRBD1 or TRBD2 (5 bases each). V dropped 1 base and J dropped 3 bases, with 11 bases sitting between them. The CDR3 is 15 residues long. Germline V lookup: CDR1 SGHAT, CDR2 FQNNGV. CDR3 sequence: CASSLAGTNTDTQYF. In DNA, the CDR3 is TGTGCCAGCAGCTTAGCCGGGACCAATACAGATACGCAGTATTTT.

The V gene is TRBV14, the J gene TRBJ2-1, with D perhaps matching TRBD1 (6 bases). V lost 1 base, J lost 9 bases, and 13 bases lay in between. Germline V gives CDR1 SGHDN, CDR2 FVKESK. The CDR3 has 14 residues. DNA of the CDR3: TGTGCCAGCAGCCAAGGGACAGCTTTGGGTGAGCAGTTCTTC. It codes for CASSQGTALGEQFF.

This rearrangement joins TRBV5-1 to TRBJ2-7; D uncertain. The V and J ends lost 7 bases and 2 bases respectively, with 16 bases between them. The CDR3 length is 14 residues. The germline gives CDR1 SGHRS, CDR2 YFSETQ. The CDR3 DNA reads as TGCGCCAGCGGAATATCGACTCCCCCCTACGAGCAGTACTTC. As protein: CASGISTPPYEQYF.

The chain carries TRBV14 and TRBJ1-1; unclear D gene. Germline values: CDR1 SGHDN, CDR2 FVKESK. Trimming took off 0 bases at V and 5 bases at J, with 7 bases between the two ends. The CDR3 is made up of 13 amino acids. CDR3 amino acids: CASSQDRRTEAFF. DNA of the CDR3: TGTGCCAGCAGCCAAGATCGCCGGACTGAAGCTTTCTTT.

This clonotype occurred a few times. This chain's CDR3 is CSHRGRGYEQYF. CDR3 in DNA: TGCAGTCACAGGGGCAGAGGTTACGAGCAGTACTTC. The chain carries TRBV20-1 and TRBJ2-7; 7 nucleotides line up with TRBD1. CDR1 DFQATT and CDR2 SNEGSKA come from the germline V gene (reference sequence). The CDR3 spans 12 residues. V lost 8 bases, J lost 4 bases, and 8 bases stayed unmatched.

The chain combines TRBV5-1 with TRBJ2-5, with 9 bases matching TRBD2. Germline CDR1 SGHRS, CDR2 YFSETQ. The V gene end was trimmed by 1 base and the J gene end by 2 bases; junction bases not matched to a gene: 3. CDR3 length: 15 residues. DNA of the CDR3: TGCGCCAGCAGCTTGAGCGGGGGGATTCAAGAGACCCAGTACTTC. Encoded protein: CASSLSGGIQETQYF.

The CDR3 region is CASSDSWGNNQPQHF. CDR3 nucleotides: TGTGCCAGCAGTGACTCCTGGGGAAATAATCAGCCCCAGCATTTT. This rearrangement joins TRBV6-4 to TRBJ1-5; no clear D. This CDR3 has 15 amino acids. CDR1 is MRHNA, CDR2 SNTAGT, per germline. V was clipped by 0 bases and J by 4 bases, with 10 bases between them.

The sample holds a few counts of this clonotype. The chain has TRBV7-2 and TRBJ2-5, with 12 bases matching TRBD2. This CDR3 comprises 17 residues. CDR1 and CDR2 from the germline V gene are SGHTA and FQGNSA. Trimming at V came to 2 bases and at J to 2 bases, leaving 6 bases not matched to a gene. CDR3: CASSLLATSGGQETQYF. CDR3 coding DNA: TGTGCCAGCAGCTTACTGGCGACTAGCGGGGGTCAAGAGACCCAGTACTTC. Based on the CDR3 plus reference TRBV7-2 and TRBJ2-5, the full variable domain is GAGVSQSPSNKVTEKGKDVELRCDPISGHTALYWYRQSLGQGLEFLIYFQGNSAPDKSGLPSDRFSAERTGGSVSTLTIQRTQQEDSAVYLCASSLLATSGGQETQYFGPGTRLLVL.

Concerning this clonotype itself: Compared with germline, one end of the junction differs, possibly owing to a read error. The chain is built from TRBV28 and TRBJ2-7, with D possibly called TRBD1 or TRBD2 (5 bases each). The CDR3 has 15 amino acids. From germline, CDR1 is MDHEN and CDR2 SYDVKM. The CDR3 bases are TGTACCAGCAGTTACCGACTCCGGGGCAAATACGAGCAGTACTTC. Translating gives CTSSYRLRGKYEQYF.

V and J are TRBV7-9 and TRBJ2-5; 8 nucleotides align to TRBD1. After removal of 6 bases from V and 5 bases from J, the junction contained 11 bases not matched to a gene. This CDR3 is built from 15 residues. The germline V gene has CDR1 SEHNR and CDR2 FQNEAQ (reference sequence). CDR3 nucleotide sequence: TGTGCCAGCAGAGCCCCCCCCGACAGGGGTGAGACCCAGTACTTC. Translated: CASRAPPDRGETQYF.

A few counts support this clonotype. The chain joins TRBV6-1 to TRBJ1-1, with a weak D call TRBD1 (5 bases). Trimming took off 5 bases at V and 6 bases at J, with 19 bases between the two ends. CDR1 and CDR2 from the germline V gene are MNHNS and SASEGT. The CDR3 length is 15 residues. CDR3 nucleotides: TGTGCCAGCAGTACAAGGGACGGAATCGACTCTGAAGCTTTCTTT. Residues: CASSTRDGIDSEAFF.

In its sample, this clonotype was seen many times. The chain recombines TRBV11-2 with TRBJ2-1; 8 bases are a match to TRBD2. Trimming cost V 5 bases and J 3 bases; bases outside gene matches: 9. Germline assignment: CDR1 SGHAT and CDR2 FQNNGV. The CDR3 consists of 16 residues. CDR3 nucleotide sequence: TGTGCCAGCAGCAATACCGGGACTAGGAACTACAATGAGCAGTTCTTC. This codes for CASSNTGTRNYNEQFF.

This chain connects TRBV7-3 to TRBJ2-5; D gene ambiguous. This CDR3 region has 13 residues. V was clipped by 2 bases and J by 4 bases, with 8 bases between them. Per the germline V gene, CDR1 is SGHTA and CDR2 is FQGTGA. The CDR3 protein is CASSLWGLETQYF. CDR3 in DNA: TGTGCCAGCAGCTTATGGGGATTAGAGACCCAGTACTTC.

This clonotype has just a few counts. This chain links TRBV20-1 with TRBJ2-3; TRBD1 agrees at 8 bases. Germline loops: CDR1 DFQATT, CDR2 SNEGSKA (reference sequence). The junction had 3 bases not matched to a gene; V was cut back by 3 bases and J by 1 base. The CDR3 consists of 14 residues. CDR3 sequence reads: CSASGQGGTDTQYF. CDR3 sequence (DNA): TGCAGTGCTAGTGGACAGGGTGGCACAGATACGCAGTATTTT.

This clonotype was recorded a few times. The chain carries TRBV24-1 and TRBJ2-1; D ambiguous. CDR3 length: 14 residues. Trimming cost V 2 bases and J 10 bases, with 14 bases left between them. Germline loops: CDR1 KGHDR, CDR2 SFDVKD. CDR3 loop: CATSDYGGSAEQFF. The DNA of the CDR3 is TGTGCCACCAGTGATTATGGCGGAAGCGCGGAGCAGTTCTTC.

This clonotype was seen a few times. The chain uses TRBV5-1 and TRBJ2-4; D possibly matches TRBD1 or TRBD2 (7 bases each). The CDR3 covers 14 residues. The germline V gene encodes CDR1 SGHRS and CDR2 YFSETQ. Trimming took 5 bases from V and 8 from J, leaving 17 bases between them. The CDR3 is CASSWDSRGDIQYF. CDR3 in DNA: TGCGCCAGCAGTTGGGACAGTCGGGGGGACATTCAGTACTTC.

The table lists this clonotype with a few counts. The chain recombines TRBV7-9 with TRBJ2-3; 7 positions match TRBD1. Germline V CDR1 and CDR2: SEHNR, FQNEAQ (reference sequence). This CDR3 has 13 residues. CDR3 nucleotide sequence: TGTGCGGAGAGGGGGCGCGGCACAGATACGCAGTATTTT. Its translation: CAERGRGTDTQYF.